This T cell receptor beta chain is drawn from a study of CD8+ T cells in alopecia areata (dated by TCRdb to between 2018 and 2020). With regard to the full study: To study T cell clonal expansion in alopecia areata, the researchers applied high-throughput TCRbeta sequencing to both the C3H/HeJ mouse model and human patients. RNA was extracted with the PAXgene miRNA kit for fixed scalp, the miRNeasy kit for PBMCs, and the RNeasy kit for mouse skin. On the human side, TCRbeta sequencing was run on scalp tissue and on sorted CD4+ and CD8+ peripheral blood T cells from healthy controls and from alopecia areata patients with either patchy or totalis/universalis disease. Clonality in the scalp was compared among normal scalp (n=4), patchy alopecia areata scalp (n=8), and alopecia totalis/universalis scalp (n=8). Amplification of TCRbeta CDR3 regions was done by immunoSEQ multiplex PCR using 35 Vbeta forward primers and 13 Jbeta reverse primers.

This clone was seen only a few times. What antigen it recognizes has not been identified. No qualities accompany the bases; no much larger clone lies one base away. Libraries were prepared through the immunoSEQ multiplex PCR assay. For TCR sequencing, RNA was extracted from every sample and reverse transcribed into cDNA to serve as template. SuperScript III was used to make first-strand cDNA, primed with a 2:1 mix of oligo-dT and random hexamers. A synthetic immune receptor repertoire was used to assess amplification bias, and residual bias was removed computationally. In the paper's pipeline: Raw reads were preprocessed to remove errors, and CDR3 was defined according to IMGT conventions as the region from the conserved cysteine to phenylalanine. To get clonality, Shannon entropy was normalized by log2 of the number of productive unique TCRs and the result was subtracted from 1. Whether each scalp clone was CD4 or CD8 was inferred by checking scalp TCRbeta sequences against the CD4 and CD8 repertoires from sorted blood. TCRdb carries this immuneACCESS record with in-frame sequences only. Its versions omit some clonotypes, under half of them owing to an unresolved V gene in the studies checked, with the rest unexplained. The V and J calls and the clone size are those of that table, but D and trimming were determined from the DNA. The sample table holds 110,000 or so clones, of which roughly 60% were seen once. Around 20% of the sample comes from the top ten.

After PBMCs were isolated by density centrifugation and stained for CD3, CD4 and CD8, a FACSAria was used to sort CD4+ and CD8+ T cells. Scalp biopsies and blood samples were obtained from unaffected controls. Findings and caveats that apply to the study as a whole: TCR sequences shared between patients were less clear than in mice, possibly partly because of HLA diversity in the patient population. Lesional scalp, especially in alopecia totalis/universalis, showed higher clonality and more expanded CD8+ clones than normal scalp, suggesting antigenic drive. Scalp TCR repertoire analysis is complicated because resident alphabeta T cells in normal human skin are also sequenced, whereas mouse skin is dominated by gammadelta T cells.

Including the terminal cysteine and phenylalanine, the CDR3 comprises 15 residues. Of all the DNA, just the CDR3 is kept, 45 bases in frame from base 1. The germline V gene specifies MNHNS as CDR1 and SASEGT as CDR2. V gives up 1 base and J gives up 0 bases, and the segment between their germline ends measures 4 bases. This clonotype originated in a human donor in good health. Sequencing used CD8+ T cells sorted from blood. The chain uses TRBV6-1 and TRBJ2-6; there is no confident call for the D gene. The CDR3 reads CASSEGVSGANVLTF. The nucleotide sequence is TGTGCCAGCAGTGAAGGGGTCTCTGGGGCCAACGTCCTGACTTTC.